Listed below are T cell receptor beta chains from one sample, sequenced in a study of shared clonotypes between healthy human individuals. Sequenced by immunoSEQ multiplex PCR; TCRdb stores in-frame clones only, minus some. The sample has 2 million to 3 million clones, 93% seen once; the top ten hold about 0.39%. The sequenced sample consisted of naive CD4+ T cells from PBMCs. The receptors originated from a man between 18 and 29 years old in good health. Some clones in this sample may be carry-over from other donors' samples. Both conserved end residues are part of each CDR3.

CSVEGSANLQETQYF | TRBV29-1
CASSEYRVGEKLFF | TRBV25-1
CASNTPGTGFNEQFF | TRBV28
CASSQETGPGGGTEAFF | TRBV4-2
CASTYRWLTTNEKLFF | TRBV2
CASSWGQGLNYGYTF | TRBV5-4
CASSPDRVGYTF | TRBV18
CSVEMDRGNIQYF | TRBV29-1
CAWWPGDSLYGYTF | TRBV30
CASSEEADGYTF | TRBV2
CASSLGGSSTDTQYF | TRBV11-3
CASSLLGLAGGTDTQYF | TRBV28
CASSPDRNQPQHF | TRBV18
CASRGSTTAETQYF | TRBV5-1